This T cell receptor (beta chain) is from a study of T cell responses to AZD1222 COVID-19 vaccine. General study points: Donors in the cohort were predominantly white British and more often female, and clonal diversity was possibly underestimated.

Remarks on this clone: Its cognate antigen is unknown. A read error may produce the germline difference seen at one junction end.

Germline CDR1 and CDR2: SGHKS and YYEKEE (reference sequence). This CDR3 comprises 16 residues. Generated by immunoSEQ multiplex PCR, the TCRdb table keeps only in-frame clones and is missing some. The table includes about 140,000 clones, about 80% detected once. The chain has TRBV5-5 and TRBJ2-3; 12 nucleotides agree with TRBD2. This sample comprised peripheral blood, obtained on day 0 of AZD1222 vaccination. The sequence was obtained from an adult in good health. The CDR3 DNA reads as TGTGCCGGCAGCTCCGGACTAGCGGGGTTGGTAGATACGCAGTATTTT. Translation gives CAGSSGLAGLVDTQYF.